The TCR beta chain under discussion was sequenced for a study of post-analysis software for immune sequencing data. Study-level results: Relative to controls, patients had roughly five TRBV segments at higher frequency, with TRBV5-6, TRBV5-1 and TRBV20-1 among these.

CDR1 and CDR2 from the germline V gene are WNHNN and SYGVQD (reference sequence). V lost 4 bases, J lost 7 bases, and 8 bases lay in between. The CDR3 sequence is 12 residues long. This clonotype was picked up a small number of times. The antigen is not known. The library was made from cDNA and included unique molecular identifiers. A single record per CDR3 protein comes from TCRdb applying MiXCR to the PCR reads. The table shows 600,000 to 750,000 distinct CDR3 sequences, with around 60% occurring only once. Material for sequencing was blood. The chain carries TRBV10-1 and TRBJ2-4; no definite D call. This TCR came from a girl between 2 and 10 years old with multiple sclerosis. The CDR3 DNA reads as TGCGCCAGCAGTGGGGCCAGTAACATTCAGTACTTC. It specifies CASSGASNIQYF.